The entry below describes one TCR beta chain. TCRdb itself ran the RT-PCR reads through MiXCR, one entry per CDR3 protein. The sample lists about 680,000 distinct CDR3 sequences, around 14% occurring once. V lost 5 bases to trimming and J lost 5 bases, with 15 bases between them. CDR3 length: 14 residues. The sample consisted of memory CD4+ T cells from blood. The chain employs TRBV12-3 or TRBV12-4 and TRBJ2-5; D not resolved. The TCR was taken from a female donor in good health, serving as a healthy control. This chain's CDR3 is CASSSPTALETQYF. The CDR3 DNA sequence: TGTGCCAGCAGTAGCCCAACAGCGTTGGAGACCCAGTACTTC.